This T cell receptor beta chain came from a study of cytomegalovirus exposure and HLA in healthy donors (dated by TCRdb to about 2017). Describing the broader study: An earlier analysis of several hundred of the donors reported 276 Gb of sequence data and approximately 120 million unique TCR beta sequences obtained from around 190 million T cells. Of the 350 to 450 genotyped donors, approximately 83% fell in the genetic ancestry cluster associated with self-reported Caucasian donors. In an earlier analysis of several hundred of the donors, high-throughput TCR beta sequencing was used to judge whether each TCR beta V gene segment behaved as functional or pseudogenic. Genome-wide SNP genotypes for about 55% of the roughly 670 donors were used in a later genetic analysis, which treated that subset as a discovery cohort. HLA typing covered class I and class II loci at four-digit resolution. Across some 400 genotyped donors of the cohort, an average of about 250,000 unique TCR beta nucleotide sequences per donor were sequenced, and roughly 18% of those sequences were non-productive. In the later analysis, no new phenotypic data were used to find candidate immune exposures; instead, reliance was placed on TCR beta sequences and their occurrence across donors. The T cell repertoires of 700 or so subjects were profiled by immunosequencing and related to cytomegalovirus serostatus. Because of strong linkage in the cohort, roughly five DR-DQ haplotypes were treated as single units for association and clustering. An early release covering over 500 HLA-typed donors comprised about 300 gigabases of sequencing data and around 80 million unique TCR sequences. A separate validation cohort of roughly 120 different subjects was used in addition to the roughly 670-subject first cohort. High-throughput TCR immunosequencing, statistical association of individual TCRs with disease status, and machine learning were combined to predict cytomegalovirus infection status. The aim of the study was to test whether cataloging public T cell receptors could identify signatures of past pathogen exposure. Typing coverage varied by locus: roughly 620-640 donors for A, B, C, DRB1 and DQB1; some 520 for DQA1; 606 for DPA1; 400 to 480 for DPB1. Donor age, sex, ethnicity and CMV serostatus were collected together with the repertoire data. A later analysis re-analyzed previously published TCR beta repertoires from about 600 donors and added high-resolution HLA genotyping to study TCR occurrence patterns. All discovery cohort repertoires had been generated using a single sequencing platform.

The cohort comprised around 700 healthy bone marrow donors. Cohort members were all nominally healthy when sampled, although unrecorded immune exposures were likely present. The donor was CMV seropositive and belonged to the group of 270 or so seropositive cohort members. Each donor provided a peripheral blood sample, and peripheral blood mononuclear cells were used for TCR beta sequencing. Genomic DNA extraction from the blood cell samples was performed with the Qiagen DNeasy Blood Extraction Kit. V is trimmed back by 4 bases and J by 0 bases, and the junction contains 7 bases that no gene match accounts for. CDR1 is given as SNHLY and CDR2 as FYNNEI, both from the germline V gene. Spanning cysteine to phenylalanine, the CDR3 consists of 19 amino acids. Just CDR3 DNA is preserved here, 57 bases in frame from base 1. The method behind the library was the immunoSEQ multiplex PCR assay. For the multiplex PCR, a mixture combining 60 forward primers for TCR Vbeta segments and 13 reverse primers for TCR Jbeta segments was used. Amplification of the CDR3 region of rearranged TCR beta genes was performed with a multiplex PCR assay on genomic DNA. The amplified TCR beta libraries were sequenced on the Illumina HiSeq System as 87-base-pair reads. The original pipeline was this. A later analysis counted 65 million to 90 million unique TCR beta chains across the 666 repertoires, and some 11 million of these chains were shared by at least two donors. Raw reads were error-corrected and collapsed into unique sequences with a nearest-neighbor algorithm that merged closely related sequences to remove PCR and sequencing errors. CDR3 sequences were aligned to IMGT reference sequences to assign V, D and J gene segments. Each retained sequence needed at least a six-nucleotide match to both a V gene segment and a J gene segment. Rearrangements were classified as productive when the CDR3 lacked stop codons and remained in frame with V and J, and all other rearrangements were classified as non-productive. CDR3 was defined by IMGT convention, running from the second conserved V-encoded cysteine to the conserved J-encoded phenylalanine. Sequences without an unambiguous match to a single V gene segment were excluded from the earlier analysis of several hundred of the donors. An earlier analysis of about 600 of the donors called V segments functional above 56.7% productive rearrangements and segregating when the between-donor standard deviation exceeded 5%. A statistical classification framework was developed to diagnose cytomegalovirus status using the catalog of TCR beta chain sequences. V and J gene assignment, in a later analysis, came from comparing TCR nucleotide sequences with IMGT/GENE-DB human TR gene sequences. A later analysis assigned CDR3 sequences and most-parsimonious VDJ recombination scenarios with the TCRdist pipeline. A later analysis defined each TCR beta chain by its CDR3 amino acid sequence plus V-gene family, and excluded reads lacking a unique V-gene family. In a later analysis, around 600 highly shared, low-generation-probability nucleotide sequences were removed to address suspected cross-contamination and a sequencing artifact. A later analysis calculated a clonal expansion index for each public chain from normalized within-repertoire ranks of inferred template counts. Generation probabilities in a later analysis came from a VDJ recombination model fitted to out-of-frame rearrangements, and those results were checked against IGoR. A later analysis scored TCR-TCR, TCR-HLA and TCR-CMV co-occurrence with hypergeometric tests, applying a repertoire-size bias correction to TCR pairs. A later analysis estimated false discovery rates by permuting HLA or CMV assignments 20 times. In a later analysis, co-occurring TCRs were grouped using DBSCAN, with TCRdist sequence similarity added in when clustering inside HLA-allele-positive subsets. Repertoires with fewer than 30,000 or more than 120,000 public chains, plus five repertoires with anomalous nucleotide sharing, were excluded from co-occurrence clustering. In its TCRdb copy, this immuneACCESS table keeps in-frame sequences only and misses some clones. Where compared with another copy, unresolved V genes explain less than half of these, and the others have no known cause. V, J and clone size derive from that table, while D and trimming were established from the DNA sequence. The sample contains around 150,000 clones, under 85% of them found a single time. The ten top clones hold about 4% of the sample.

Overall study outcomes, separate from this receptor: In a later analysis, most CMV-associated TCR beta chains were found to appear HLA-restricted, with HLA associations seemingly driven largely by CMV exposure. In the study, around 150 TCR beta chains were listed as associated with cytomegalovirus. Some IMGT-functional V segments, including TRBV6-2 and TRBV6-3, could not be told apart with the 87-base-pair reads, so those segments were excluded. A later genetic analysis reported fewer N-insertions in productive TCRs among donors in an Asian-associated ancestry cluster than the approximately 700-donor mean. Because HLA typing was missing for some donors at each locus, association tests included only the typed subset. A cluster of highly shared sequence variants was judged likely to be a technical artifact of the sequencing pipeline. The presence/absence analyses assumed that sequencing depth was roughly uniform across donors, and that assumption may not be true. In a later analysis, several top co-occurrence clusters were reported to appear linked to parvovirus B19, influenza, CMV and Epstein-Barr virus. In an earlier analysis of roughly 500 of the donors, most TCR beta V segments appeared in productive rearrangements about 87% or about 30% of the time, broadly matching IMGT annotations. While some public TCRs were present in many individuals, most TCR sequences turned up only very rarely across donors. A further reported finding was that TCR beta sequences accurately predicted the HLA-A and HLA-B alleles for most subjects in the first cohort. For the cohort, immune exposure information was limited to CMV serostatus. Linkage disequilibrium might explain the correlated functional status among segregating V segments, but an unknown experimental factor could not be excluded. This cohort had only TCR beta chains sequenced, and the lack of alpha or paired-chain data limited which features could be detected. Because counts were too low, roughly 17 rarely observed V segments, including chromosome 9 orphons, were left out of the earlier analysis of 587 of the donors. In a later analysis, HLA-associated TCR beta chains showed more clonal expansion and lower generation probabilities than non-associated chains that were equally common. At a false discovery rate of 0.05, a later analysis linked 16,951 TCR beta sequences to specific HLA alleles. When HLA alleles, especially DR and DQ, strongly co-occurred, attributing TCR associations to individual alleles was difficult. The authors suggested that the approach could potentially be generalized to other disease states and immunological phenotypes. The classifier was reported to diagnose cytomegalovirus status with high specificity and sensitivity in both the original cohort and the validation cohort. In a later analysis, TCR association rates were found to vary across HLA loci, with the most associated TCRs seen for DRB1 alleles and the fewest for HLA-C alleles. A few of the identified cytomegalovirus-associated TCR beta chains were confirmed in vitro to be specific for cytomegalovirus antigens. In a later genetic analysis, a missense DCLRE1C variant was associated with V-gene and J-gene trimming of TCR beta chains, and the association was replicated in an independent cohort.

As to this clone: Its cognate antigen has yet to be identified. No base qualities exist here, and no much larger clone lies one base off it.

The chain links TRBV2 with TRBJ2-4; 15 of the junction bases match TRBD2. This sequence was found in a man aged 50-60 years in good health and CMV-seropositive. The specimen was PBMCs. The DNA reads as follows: TGTGCCAGCAGTGCCCGGACTAGCGGGGGGGCCCAAGCCAAAAACATTCAGTACTTC. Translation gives CASSARTSGGAQAKNIQYF.